The present entry profiles one T cell receptor beta chain with its context. Its target is not known. The data are from a study of Ad26.COV2.S vaccination and SARS-CoV-2 variants. Study overall: Administration of Ad26.COV2.S was intramuscular, either once or twice 56 days apart. General observations from the study: After vaccination, reports described spike-specific CD8+ and CD4+ T cell responses as showing substantial breadth.

This table comes from immunoSEQ multiplex PCR, and its TCRdb copy is limited to in-frame clones, with some not included. Seen here are some 340,000 clones, roughly 84% observed once, and the top ten hold 1.9%. Germline values: CDR1 LNHDA, CDR2 SQIVND (reference sequence). This CDR3 has 13 amino acids. With 8 bases removed from V and 5 bases from J, the gap between germline ends came to 16 bases. The treatment: 15 to 20 received Ad26.COV2.S at low or high dose, single or two shots; 5 received placebo; per-sample allocation not given. Day 63 following the first vaccine or placebo injection was when the samples were taken. Expressing Wuhan-strain SARS-CoV-2 spike, an Ad26 vector served as the vaccine.

The chain employs TRBV19 and TRBJ2-7; D not certain. The receptor's source is a person aged 18 to 65 who received the Ad26.COV2.S COVID-19 vaccine or a placebo. The source was peripheral blood, collected in a trial of Ad26.COV2.S vaccine versus placebo. The chain's CDR3 is CASQKGQAHEQYF. The CDR3 DNA is TGTGCCAGTCAAAAAGGGCAGGCCCACGAGCAGTACTTC.